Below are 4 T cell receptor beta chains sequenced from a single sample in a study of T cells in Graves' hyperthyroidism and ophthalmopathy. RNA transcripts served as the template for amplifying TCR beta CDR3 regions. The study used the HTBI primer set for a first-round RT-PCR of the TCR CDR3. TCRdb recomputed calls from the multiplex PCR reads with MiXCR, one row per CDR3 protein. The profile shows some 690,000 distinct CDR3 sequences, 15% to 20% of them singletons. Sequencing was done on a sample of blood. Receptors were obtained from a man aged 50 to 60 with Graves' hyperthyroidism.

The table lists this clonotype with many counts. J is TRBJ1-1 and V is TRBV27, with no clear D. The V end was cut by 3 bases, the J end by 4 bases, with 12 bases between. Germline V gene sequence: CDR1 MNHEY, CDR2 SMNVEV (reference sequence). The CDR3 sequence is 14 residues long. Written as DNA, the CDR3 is TGTGCCAGCAGTTTTACGGGCCCGGGCACTGAAGCTTTCTTT. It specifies CASSFTGPGTEAFF.

For the CDR3, the DNA is TGCAGCGTTGAGGGGACAGGGAACCCCTACAATGAGCAGTTCTTC. Amino acids: CSVEGTGNPYNEQFF. The chain carries TRBV29-1 and TRBJ2-1, with 9 bases that match TRBD1. J was trimmed by 2 bases and V by 3 bases; bases with no gene match: 5. Germline-derived CDR1 and CDR2 are SQVTM and ANQGSEA. The CDR3 has 15 residues.

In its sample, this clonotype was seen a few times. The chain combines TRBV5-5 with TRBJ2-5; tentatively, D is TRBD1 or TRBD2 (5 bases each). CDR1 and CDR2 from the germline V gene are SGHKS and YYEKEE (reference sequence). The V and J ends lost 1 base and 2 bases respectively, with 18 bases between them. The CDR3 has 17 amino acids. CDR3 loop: CASSLSPWDEVQETQYF. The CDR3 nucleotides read TGTGCCAGCAGCTTGTCCCCTTGGGACGAAGTACAAGAGACCCAGTACTTC.

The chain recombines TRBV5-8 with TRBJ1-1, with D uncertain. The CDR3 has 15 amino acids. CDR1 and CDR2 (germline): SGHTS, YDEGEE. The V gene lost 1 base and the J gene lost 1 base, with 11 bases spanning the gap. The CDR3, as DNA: TGTGCCAGCAGCTTGTGGGGAATGGAGAACACTGAAGCTTTCTTT. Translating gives CASSLWGMENTEAFF.